This T cell receptor beta chain was profiled in a study of cytomegalovirus exposure and HLA in healthy donors (dated by TCRdb to the late 2010s). About the investigation overall: According to an earlier analysis of several hundred of the donors, 150 million to 200 million T cells yielded 117 million unique TCR beta sequences and 250 to 350 Gb of sequence data. Five DR-DQ haplotypes were treated as single units for association and clustering because of strong linkage in the cohort. In a later analysis, previously published TCR beta repertoires from 666 donors were re-analyzed and high-resolution HLA genotyping was added so that TCR occurrence patterns could be studied. The aim of the study was to test whether cataloging public T cell receptors could identify signatures of past pathogen exposure. In the later analysis, no new phenotypic data were used to find candidate immune exposures; instead, reliance was placed on TCR beta sequences and their occurrence across donors. The T cell repertoires of under 700 subjects were profiled by immunosequencing and related to cytomegalovirus serostatus. To predict cytomegalovirus infection status, the study brought together high-throughput TCR immunosequencing, statistical association of individual TCRs with disease status, and machine learning. An early release covering roughly 580 HLA-typed donors comprised roughly 300 gigabases of sequencing data and tens of millions of unique TCR sequences. A separate validation cohort of 100 to 150 different subjects was used in addition to the approximately 610-subject first cohort. Every repertoire in the discovery cohort had been generated on one and the same sequencing platform. Class I and class II HLA loci were covered by the typing at four-digit resolution. Among over 350 genotyped donors of the cohort, an average of around 240,000 unique TCR beta nucleotide sequences were sequenced per donor, about a sixth of them non-productive. Genome-wide SNP genotypes for about 65% of the roughly 670 donors were used in a later genetic analysis, which treated that subset as a discovery cohort. Donor age, sex, ethnicity and CMV serostatus were compiled together with the repertoire data. Typing coverage varied by locus: about 629-640 donors for A, B, C, DRB1 and DQB1; about 520 for DQA1; about 600 for DPA1; 400 to 480 for DPB1. To decide whether each TCR beta V gene segment behaved as functional or pseudogenic, an earlier analysis of fewer than 750 of the donors relied on high-throughput TCR beta sequencing. Of the roughly 430 genotyped donors, 81% fell in the genetic ancestry cluster associated with self-reported Caucasian donors. Beyond this particular receptor, the publication reports: Most TCR sequences were seen in very few donors, while some public TCRs were found in many individuals. When HLA alleles, especially DR and DQ, strongly co-occurred, TCR associations were difficult to assign to individual alleles. The 87-base-pair reads could not distinguish some IMGT-functional V segments, including TRBV6-2 and TRBV6-3, so those segments were excluded. In a later analysis, several top co-occurrence clusters were reported to appear linked to parvovirus B19, influenza, CMV and Epstein-Barr virus. The sequencing pipeline was judged likely to have produced a cluster of highly shared sequence variants as a technical artifact. A further reported finding was that TCR beta sequences accurately predicted the HLA-A and HLA-B alleles for most subjects in the first cohort. The classifier was reported to diagnose cytomegalovirus status with high specificity and sensitivity in both the original and validation cohorts. Compared with the approximately 720-donor mean, donors in an Asian-associated ancestry cluster had fewer N-insertions in productive TCRs, according to a later genetic analysis. According to a later analysis, most CMV-associated TCR beta chains appeared to be HLA-restricted, and the HLA associations seemed to be driven largely by CMV exposure. The only immune exposure information available for the cohort was CMV serostatus. In this cohort, only TCR beta chains were sequenced, and detectable features were limited by the absence of alpha or paired-chain data. Specific HLA alleles were associated with over 15,000 TCR beta sequences at a false discovery rate of 0.05 in a later analysis. Linkage disequilibrium might explain the correlated functional status among segregating V segments, but an unknown experimental factor could not be excluded. A few of the identified cytomegalovirus-associated TCR beta chains were confirmed in vitro to be specific for cytomegalovirus antigens. In a later analysis, TCR association rates were found to vary across HLA loci, with the most associated TCRs seen for DRB1 alleles and the fewest for HLA-C alleles. A later analysis found that HLA-associated TCR beta chains were more clonally expanded and had lower generation probabilities than equally common non-associated chains. In a later genetic analysis, a missense DCLRE1C variant was associated with V-gene and J-gene trimming of TCR beta chains, and the association was replicated in an independent cohort. The authors suggested that the approach could potentially be extended to other disease states and immunological phenotypes. HLA typing was unavailable for some donors at each locus, so association tests used only the typed subset. The presence/absence analyses assumed that sequencing depth was roughly uniform across donors, and that assumption may not be true. An earlier analysis of around 540 of the donors showed that most TCR beta V segments appeared in productive rearrangements either about 90% or about 30% of the time, which broadly matched IMGT annotations. Because counts were too low, more than 15 rarely observed V segments, including chromosome 9 orphons, were excluded from the earlier analysis of several hundred of the donors. A total of roughly 160 TCR beta chains were listed by the study as associated with cytomegalovirus.

The cohort consisted of 670 or so healthy bone marrow donors. At the time of sampling, all cohort members were nominally healthy, though unrecorded immune exposures were likely present. The donor was CMV seronegative and was included in the group of a few hundred seronegative cohort members. Each donor provided a peripheral blood sample, and peripheral blood mononuclear cells were used for TCR beta sequencing. Genomic DNA extraction from the blood cell samples was performed with the Qiagen DNeasy Blood Extraction Kit. The library was produced with the immunoSEQ multiplex PCR assay. A mixture of 60 forward primers for TCR Vbeta segments and 13 reverse primers for TCR Jbeta segments was used in the multiplex PCR. The CDR3 region of rearranged TCR beta genes was amplified from genomic DNA with a multiplex PCR assay. The Illumina HiSeq System was used to sequence the amplified TCR beta libraries as 87-base-pair reads. For the original study's pipeline: A later analysis tallied around 87 million unique TCR beta chains across the 666 repertoires, and about 12 million of those chains were shared by two or more donors. Raw reads were error-corrected and collapsed into unique sequences by a nearest-neighbor algorithm in which closely related sequences were merged to remove PCR and sequencing errors. To assign V, D and J gene segments, CDR3 sequences were aligned to IMGT reference sequences. For a sequence to be retained, a match of at least six nucleotides was required to both a V gene segment and a J gene segment. A rearrangement counted as productive if the CDR3 had no stop codons and remained in frame with V and J, and every other rearrangement counted as non-productive. Following IMGT convention, CDR3 was defined as the stretch from the second conserved V-encoded cysteine up to the conserved J-encoded phenylalanine. In an earlier analysis of 550 to 650 of the donors, sequences lacking an unambiguous match to a single V gene segment were excluded. An earlier analysis of a few hundred of the donors classified V segments as functional when productive rearrangements were above 56.7% and as segregating when the standard deviation between donors was above 5%. A statistical classification framework was developed to diagnose cytomegalovirus status using the catalog of TCR beta chain sequences. V and J gene assignment, in a later analysis, came from comparing TCR nucleotide sequences with IMGT/GENE-DB human TR gene sequences. The TCRdist pipeline was used in a later analysis to assign CDR3 sequences and most-parsimonious VDJ recombination scenarios. In a later analysis, every TCR beta chain was defined by the combination of its CDR3 amino acid sequence and its V-gene family, and reads without a unique V-gene family were dropped. In a later analysis, some 600 highly shared, low-generation-probability nucleotide sequences were removed to address suspected cross-contamination and a sequencing artifact. In a later analysis, a clonal expansion index for each public chain was calculated from normalized within-repertoire ranks of inferred template counts. In a later analysis, generation probabilities were computed with a VDJ recombination model fitted to out-of-frame rearrangements, and the resulting probabilities were checked against IGoR. A later analysis scored TCR-TCR, TCR-HLA and TCR-CMV co-occurrence with hypergeometric tests, applying a repertoire-size bias correction to TCR pairs. In a later analysis, false discovery rates were estimated by permuting HLA or CMV assignments 20 times. In a later analysis, co-occurring TCRs were grouped using DBSCAN, and TCRdist sequence similarity was added for clustering within HLA-allele-positive subsets. Repertoires with fewer than 30,000 or more than 120,000 public chains, plus five repertoires with anomalous nucleotide sharing, were excluded from co-occurrence clustering. TCRdb retrieved this table from immuneACCESS and kept in-frame rearrangements only. Not all clones are present; in checked studies, unresolved V genes account for under half, and no reason is known for the remainder. The V and J calls and clone size were taken over from that table, and D and trimming were inferred from the DNA. This sample lists about 160,000 clones; about three quarters were detected once. Of the sample, around 1.4% falls within the top ten clones.

Regarding this clone: No cognate antigen has been identified for it. Base qualities are not at hand, and no much larger clone is one base apart.

The CDR3 measures 15 amino acids from cysteine to phenylalanine. Of the read, only the CDR3 DNA is kept; its 45 bases are in frame from base 1. At the junction V is shortened by 4 bases and J by 8 bases; bases outside the gene matches: 10. CDR1 and CDR2 (LNHDA, SQIVND) derive from the germline V gene (reference sequence). Here the chain combines TRBV19 and TRBJ1-4; 7 middle bases align to TRBD1. This receptor was obtained from a man aged 18 to 29 in good health and CMV-seronegative. Sequencing was done on a sample of PBMCs. Here the CDR3 is given as CASSTPRDSKEKLFF. The bases read TGTGCCAGTAGTACCCCCCGGGACAGCAAAGAAAAACTGTTTTTT.